This TCR beta chain is from a study of graft-versus-host responses after intestinal transplantation. Notes on the study in general: GvH clones detected in recipient marrow included some appearing first in ileum or blood.

Sequencing used immunoSEQ multiplex PCR; TCRdb keeps in-frame clones, though not all of them. The sample holds 90,000 to 150,000 clones, approximately 95% seen once. As for this clone: The antigen is unknown.

The ends were cut back, 1 base at V and 0 bases at J, with 10 bases in the middle. CDR3 length equals 15 residues. The germline gives CDR1 SGHNT, CDR2 YYREEE (reference sequence). Sequenced here: unstimulated CD8+ T cells sorted from spleen or lymph node cells, sampled before intestinal transplant. This clonotype was obtained from a human donor who received an intestinal transplant. The V call is TRBV5-4, the J call TRBJ1-1; D is perhaps TRBD1 (5 bases). CDR3 in amino acids: CASSLLDSLNTEAFF. The DNA for the CDR3 is TGTGCCAGCAGCTTGCTTGACAGTTTGAACACTGAAGCTTTCTTT.